These 18 T cell receptor beta chains were all obtained from the same sample, sequenced in a study of a mutant IDH1 vaccine in newly diagnosed glioma. Time point in this sample: week 47, end of study. One vaccine dose held 300 ug of mutant IDH1 20-mer peptide and came with topical imiquimod. These receptors have no known antigen. Sequencing was performed with immunoSEQ multiplex PCR; in TCRdb, only in-frame clones are kept and a portion is missing. The table shows 50,000 to 65,000 clones, with around three fifths occurring only once. The sequencing here drew on peripheral blood mononuclear cells (PBMCs), taken from a glioma patient whose treatment included an IDH1 peptide vaccine. The receptor source for this set is a man aged 35-49 years with glioma. Some clones in this sample may be carry-over from other donors' samples.

This clone appeared a few times. V usage is TRBV18 and J usage is TRBJ1-5; the D is unclear. Germline CDR1 KGHSH, CDR2 LQKENI. Trimming took 1 base from V and 1 from J, leaving 5 bases between them. The CDR3 is made up of 14 amino acids. CDR3 nucleotides: TGTGCCAGCTCACCACAACGGAGCAATCAGCCCCAGCATTTT. It translates to CASSPQRSNQPQHF.

V is TRBV9 and J is TRBJ1-6, with no clear D. Germline lookup yields CDR1 SGDLS and CDR2 YYNGEE. This CDR3 has 17 residues. With 0 bases removed from V and 4 bases from J, the gap between germline ends came to 14 bases. CDR3 nucleotide sequence: TGTGCCAGCAGCGTAGACGCACGGGCTACTTATAATTCACCCCTCCACTTT. This gives the protein CASSVDARATYNSPLHF. The variable domain in full, with the rest retrieved from reference TRBV9 and TRBJ1-6, is DSGVTQTPKHLITATGQRVTLRCSPRSGDLSVYWYQQSLDQGLQFLIQYYNGEERAKGNILERFSAQQFPDLHSELNLSSLELGDSALYFCASSVDARATYNSPLHFGNGTRLTVT.

The V and J genes are TRBV27 and TRBJ1-5; unclear D gene. Germline CDR1 and CDR2: MNHEY and SMNVEV (reference sequence). This CDR3 is built from 13 residues. The germline V and J ends were trimmed by 2 bases and 2 bases, with 4 bases remaining between them. Here the CDR3 DNA reads TGTGCCAGCAGTTTAGTGGGCAATCAGCCCCAGCATTTT. Its protein is CASSLVGNQPQHF.

This rearrangement joins TRBV10-2 to TRBJ1-5; the D gene is possibly TRBD1 (5 bases). Germline V lookup: CDR1 WSHSY, CDR2 SAAADI. The CDR3 totals 14 residues. V lost 2 bases and J lost 4, with 9 bases in between. The CDR3 spells CASSEGGANQPQHF. DNA of the CDR3: TGCGCCAGCAGTGAGGGTGGGGCGAATCAGCCCCAGCATTTT.

This chain uses TRBV30 with TRBJ1-1; TRBD1 aligns across 8 bases. This CDR3 is 15 amino acids long. V dropped 2 bases and J dropped 1; count of bases not matched to a gene: 6. Germline V gene sequence: CDR1 GTSNPN, CDR2 SVGIG (reference sequence). The CDR3 loop reads CAWSPRTGWNTEAFF. CDR3 coding DNA: TGTGCCTGGAGTCCTCGGACAGGGTGGAACACTGAAGCTTTCTTT.

DNA for the CDR3: TGTGCCAGCAGTTACCAGACCCAAGAGACCCAGTACTTC. Its protein is CASSYQTQETQYF. The chain joins TRBV6-5 to TRBJ2-5; D not certain. CDR1 and CDR2 from the germline V gene are MNHEY and SVGAGI. The CDR3 extends over 13 amino acids. V shed 2 bases and J shed 1 base, with 5 bases lying between them.

The V gene is TRBV4-1, the J gene TRBJ2-1; TRBD2 agrees at 12 bases. The ends lost 2 bases at V and 7 bases at J; junction bases unmatched: 6. Germline lookup yields CDR1 MGHRA and CDR2 YSYEKL. The CDR3 loop spans 16 amino acids. The CDR3 protein is CASSQPRTSGVNEQFF. CDR3 nucleotides: TGCGCCAGCAGCCAACCGCGGACTAGCGGGGTGAATGAGCAGTTCTTC.

This clone was found many times. The CDR3 DNA reads as TGTGCCATCAGTCCGGAGGGGAATCAGCCCCAGCATTTT. As protein: CAISPEGNQPQHF. The J gene is TRBJ1-5, the V gene TRBV10-3; D perhaps matches TRBD1 (5 bases). V was pared by 5 bases and J by 4 bases, with 9 bases between. CDR1 and CDR2 (germline): ENHRY, SYGVKD. The length of the CDR3 is 13 residues.

The chain combines TRBV6-5 with TRBJ2-1, with TRBD2 identical over 10 bases. J lost 9 bases, V lost 2 bases, and 7 bases had no gene match. Germline values: CDR1 MNHEY, CDR2 SVGAGI. The CDR3 is made up of 15 amino acids. CDR3 in amino acids: CASSYPSGGAGEQFF. CDR3 coding DNA: TGTGCCAGCAGTTACCCAAGCGGGGGGGCTGGTGAGCAGTTCTTC.

V and J are TRBV18 and TRBJ1-1; no definite D call. Between the trimmed V and J ends, which lost 0 bases and 7 bases, there was a span of 12 bases. CDR1 is KGHSH and CDR2 is LQKENI in the germline V gene. The CDR3 loop spans 14 amino acids. Written as DNA, the CDR3 is TGTGCCAGCTCACCACCGACCCAGGCCGGTGAAGCTTTCTTT. This codes for CASSPPTQAGEAFF.

The chain couples TRBV21-1 to TRBJ1-3; the table assigns TRBD1, which was not confirmed against the DNA. TRBV21-1 is a pseudogene. The CDR3 spans 11 residues. The DNA of the CDR3 is TGTGCCAGCCATCCTGGAAACACCATATATTTT. Amino acids: CASHPGNTIYF.

A few counts support this clone. The genes are TRBV18 and TRBJ2-2; no firm D call. Trimming took 2 bases from V and 4 from J, leaving 11 bases between them. Germline CDR1 and CDR2: KGHSH and LQKENI. The CDR3 totals 15 residues. The CDR3 DNA sequence: TGTGCCAGCTCACCAGAGATCCGGGCCACCGGGGAGCTGTTTTTT. Its translation: CASSPEIRATGELFF.

The rearrangement links TRBV10-3 to TRBJ1-1, with D hard to call. The CDR3 loop spans 15 amino acids. Germline-derived CDR1 and CDR2 are ENHRY and SYGVKD. Trimming took off 5 bases at V and 2 bases at J, with 15 bases between the two ends. The CDR3 DNA reads TGTGCCATCAGTCCGTGGTCCCCGTCTAACACTGAAGCTTTCTTT. The encoded protein is CAISPWSPSNTEAFF.

The rearrangement links TRBV6-6 to TRBJ2-7; a weak D match, TRBD2 (6 bases). V lost 2 bases, J lost 3 bases, and 11 bases lay in between. The CDR3 totals 14 residues. CDR1 and CDR2 (germline): MNHNY, SVGAGI (reference sequence). The CDR3, as DNA: TGTGCCAGCAGTTACAGACCGGAGGGCTACGAGCAGTACTTC. Its translation is CASSYRPEGYEQYF.

The CDR3 spells CASGTSAYEQYF. CDR3 nucleotides: TGTGCCAGCGGGACTAGTGCCTACGAGCAGTACTTC. The gene calls are TRBV27 and TRBJ2-7, with TRBD2 matching over 8 bases. The trim removed 8 bases at V and 2 bases at J, leaving 2 bases unmatched. The CDR3 spans 12 residues. CDR1 is MNHEY, CDR2 SMNVEV, per germline (reference sequence).

The sample holds a few counts of this clone. The rearrangement links TRBV2 to TRBJ1-6; 7 bases map to TRBD1. V trimming: 3 bases; J trimming: 5 bases; junction bases outside the gene matches: 4. This CDR3 region has 15 residues. Germline loops: CDR1 SNHLY, CDR2 FYNNEI. CDR3 amino acids: CASSEMDRNNSPLHF. As DNA, the CDR3 is TGTGCCAGCAGTGAGATGGACAGGAATAATTCACCCCTCCACTTT.

The chain carries TRBV6-1 and TRBJ2-7; TRBD2 matches at 8 bases. Germline lookup yields CDR1 MNHNS and CDR2 SASEGT. Losses at the gene ends were 4 bases for V and 7 bases for J; bases not matched to a gene: 6. The CDR3 extends over 13 amino acids. The CDR3 region is CASSVRGGGEQYF. The DNA of the CDR3 is TGTGCCAGCAGTGTACGGGGGGGCGGTGAGCAGTACTTC.

The chain is built from TRBV30 and TRBJ2-7; possibly TRBD2 for D (5 bases). The CDR3 spans 11 residues. From germline, CDR1 is GTSNPN and CDR2 SVGIG (reference sequence). Trimming stripped 4 bases from V and 7 bases from J, with 11 bases between. The CDR3 DNA follows: TGTGCCTGGACCGCCGGCGGGGAGCAGTACTTC. It codes for CAWTAGGEQYF.